The 28 T cell receptor beta chains below come from one sample, sequenced in a study of cytomegalovirus exposure and HLA in healthy donors. It was with 60 Vbeta and 13 Jbeta primers that the PCR ran. Only in-frame clones appear in the TCRdb table, and some are missing; sequencing was by immunoSEQ multiplex PCR. The profile shows more than 85,000 clones, 12% of them singletons. Specimen: PBMCs. These TCRs come from a man aged 35-49 years in good health and CMV-seropositive.

The chain has TRBV11-3 and TRBJ2-2; 9 nucleotides align to TRBD2. The CDR3 loop spans 16 amino acids. CDR1 SGHNT and CDR2 YENEEA come from the germline V gene. The ends lost 5 bases at V and 2 bases at J; junction bases unmatched: 6. This CDR3 reads CASSALTSGNTGELFF. CDR3 coding DNA: TGTGCCAGCAGCGCTTTGACTAGCGGAAACACCGGGGAGCTGTTTTTT.

This clone has a handful of counts. The rearrangement uses TRBV5-1 and TRBJ1-4, with 7 bases matching TRBD1. The CDR3 sequence is 14 residues long. CDR1 and CDR2 (germline): SGHRS, YFSETQ. V lost 4 bases, J lost 8 bases, and 8 bases stayed unmatched. CDR3 loop: CASSAGTVKEKLFF. The CDR3 DNA follows: TGCGCCAGCAGCGCCGGGACAGTTAAGGAAAAACTGTTTTTT.

In its sample, this clone was seen a few times. The rearrangement links TRBV10-2 to TRBJ1-1, with 7 bases aligning to TRBD1. The CDR3 is 14 amino acids. The J segment lost 1 base and the V segment lost 4 bases, leaving 3 bases of the junction unmatched. Germline values: CDR1 WSHSY, CDR2 SAAADI. CDR3 residues: CASSGTGTNTEAFF. The CDR3 nucleotides read TGCGCCAGCAGTGGGACAGGCACGAACACTGAAGCTTTCTTT.

The genes are TRBV14 and TRBJ2-2; D is uncertain. The CDR3 totals 17 residues. The V end lost 1 base, the J end lost 0 bases, and 12 bases lay between the germline ends. From germline, CDR1 is SGHDN and CDR2 FVKESK. The CDR3 bases are TGTGCCAGCAGCCAAGCTCTGGGCTCCGCGAACACCGGGGAGCTGTTTTTT. Protein: CASSQALGSANTGELFF.

There are a few counts of this clone. This sequence joins TRBV7-2 and TRBJ2-5; no clear D gene. CDR1 is SGHTA, CDR2 FQGNSA, per germline. Deletions cut 2 bases from V and 4 bases from J, with 11 bases between. The CDR3 has 14 residues. The CDR3 bases are TGTGCCAGCAGCTTATCAAAATCAGTAGAGACCCAGTACTTC. It specifies CASSLSKSVETQYF.

The sample holds a few counts of this clone. The J gene is TRBJ2-1, the V gene TRBV30; D is unresolved. Germline V gene sequence: CDR1 GTSNPN, CDR2 SVGIG (reference sequence). Trimming stripped 1 base from V and 2 bases from J, with 12 bases between. This CDR3 region has 15 residues. The CDR3 nucleotides are TGTGCCTGGAGTGAAAAGGTGGGCCCCTACAATGAGCAGTTCTTC. The encoded protein is CAWSEKVGPYNEQFF.

In this sample, this clone turned up a few times. V and J are TRBV19 and TRBJ2-1; D remains ambiguous. The CDR3 is 13 amino acids. Trimming took 1 base from V and 8 from J, leaving 9 bases between them. The germline V gene has CDR1 LNHDA and CDR2 SQIVND (reference sequence). CDR3 nucleotides: TGTGCCAGTAGTATAGTCCAGCGCCATGAGCAGTTCTTC. Its translation is CASSIVQRHEQFF.

This clone was seen a few times. The V call is TRBV5-4, the J call TRBJ2-3; 8 bases are shared with TRBD2. Losses at the gene ends were 4 bases for V and 0 bases for J; bases not matched to a gene: 7. CDR3 size: 16 residues. Germline CDR1 is SGHNT and CDR2 is YYREEE (reference sequence). CDR3 in DNA: TGTGCCAGCAGCGACCAAGCGGGAGCGAGCACAGATACGCAGTATTTT. Protein sequence: CASSDQAGASTDTQYF.

The rearrangement links TRBV7-2 to TRBJ2-5; 8 positions match TRBD2. With 2 bases clipped from V and 5 bases from J, the junction kept 13 bases outside the gene matches. Germline V gene lookup returns CDR1 SGHTA and CDR2 FQGNSA. There are 17 residues in the CDR3. The CDR3 nucleotides are TGTGCCAGCAGCTTATCTGGCCTCGGGAGGGCCTCGGAGACCCAGTACTTC. It yields the protein CASSLSGLGRASETQYF.

The chain couples TRBV29-1 to TRBJ1-2; TRBD1 aligns across 10 bases. Germline V gives CDR1 SQVTM, CDR2 ANQGSEA. J lost 4 bases, V lost 7 bases, and 6 bases had no gene match. The CDR3 is 13 residues long. CDR3: CSAGQGTVYGYTF. CDR3 sequence (DNA): TGCAGCGCGGGACAGGGGACGGTCTATGGCTACACCTTC.

This clone was recorded a few times. This chain connects TRBV6-5 to TRBJ1-2, with unresolved D. The CDR3 has 12 amino acids. Germline CDR1 MNHEY, CDR2 SVGAGI. Trimming took 8 bases from V and 7 from J, leaving 14 bases between them. CDR3 residues: CASGGVACGYTF. The CDR3 region has the DNA TGTGCCAGCGGCGGAGTGGCCTGTGGCTACACCTTC.

This clone was seen a handful of times. CDR3 loop: CASSFDWSRVDEQFF. CDR3 DNA sequence: TGTGCCAGCAGCTTTGACTGGTCACGCGTAGATGAGCAGTTCTTC. V usage is TRBV13 and J usage is TRBJ2-1; D gene uncertain. CDR3 size: 15 residues. V lost 3 bases to trimming and J lost 8 bases, with 17 bases between them. Germline values: CDR1 PRHDT, CDR2 FYEKMQ (reference sequence).

V is TRBV6-5 and J is TRBJ2-7, with D unclear. The germline V and J ends were trimmed by 1 base and 4 bases, with 8 bases remaining between them. CDR1 MNHEY and CDR2 SVGAGI come from the germline V gene. CDR3 length: 13 residues. The CDR3 region is CASSYLQTYEQYF. CDR3 bases: TGTGCCAGCAGTTACTTGCAGACTTACGAGCAGTACTTC.

The chain employs TRBV7-3 and TRBJ2-7; D gene ambiguous. CDR1 is SGHTA and CDR2 is FQGTGA in the germline V gene. V lost 4 bases and J lost 2, with 12 bases in between. The CDR3 has 14 amino acids. CDR3 loop: CASSSYTQPYEQYF. The DNA of the CDR3 is TGTGCCAGCAGCTCTTACACCCAACCCTACGAGCAGTACTTC.

This chain joins TRBV19 and TRBJ2-7; 10 nucleotides agree with TRBD1. J lost 3 bases, V lost 4 bases, and 6 bases had no gene match. This CDR3 has 15 amino acids. The germline V gene encodes CDR1 LNHDA and CDR2 SQIVND (reference sequence). The CDR3 loop is CASSTGTGDHYEQYF. CDR3 DNA: TGTGCCAGTAGTACCGGGACAGGGGACCACTACGAGCAGTACTTC. The full variable domain, in which reference TRBV19 and TRBJ2-7 provide the parts outside the CDR3, is DGGITQSPKYLFRKEGQNVTLSCEQNLNHDAMYWYRQDPGQGLRLIYYSQIVNDFQKGDIAEGYSVSREKKESFPLTVTSAQKNPTAFYLCASSTGTGDHYEQYFGPGTRLTVT.

J is TRBJ1-2 and V is TRBV18, with D tentatively TRBD1 (6 bases). This CDR3 has 15 residues. CDR1 and CDR2 from the germline V gene are KGHSH and LQKENI. The germline V and J ends were trimmed by 3 bases and 3 bases, with 14 bases remaining between them. The CDR3 loop is CASSPQGGNDYGYTF. Here the CDR3 DNA reads TGTGCCAGCTCACCCCAAGGGGGAAATGACTATGGCTACACCTTC.

The chain is built from TRBV18 and TRBJ1-6; D is perhaps TRBD1 (5 bases). CDR3 length equals 15 residues. The germline V gene has CDR1 KGHSH and CDR2 LQKENI. With 1 base removed from V and 10 bases from J, the gap between germline ends came to 14 bases. The CDR3 region is CASSPRTGPGSPLHF. In DNA form, the CDR3 reads TGTGCCAGCTCACCACGTACAGGCCCCGGCTCACCCCTCCACTTT.

The rearrangement joins TRBV10-3 to TRBJ2-7, with D perhaps matching TRBD2 (6 bases). This CDR3 region has 14 residues. The germline CDR1 and CDR2 sequences are ENHRY and SYGVKD. With 6 bases removed from V and 3 bases from J, the gap between germline ends came to 15 bases. CDR3 protein: CAISPYRTNYEQYF. The DNA of the CDR3 is TGTGCCATCAGCCCCTATCGGACTAACTACGAGCAGTACTTC.

This clone was detected a few times. The chain employs TRBV27 and TRBJ2-7, with D perhaps matching TRBD2 (7 bases). This CDR3 has 17 residues. Germline-derived CDR1 and CDR2 are MNHEY and SMNVEV (reference sequence). Trimming took off 5 bases at V and 4 bases at J, with 24 bases between the two ends. DNA for the CDR3: TGTGCCAGCAGTCCCCAAATTGGGCGGGGGCGAGCTTACGAGCAGTACTTC. It yields the protein CASSPQIGRGRAYEQYF.

The rearrangement uses TRBV2 and TRBJ2-7, with a weak D call TRBD2 (6 bases). The CDR3 extends over 14 amino acids. With 6 bases removed from V and 2 bases from J, the gap between germline ends came to 14 bases. CDR1 and CDR2 (germline): SNHLY, FYNNEI. CDR3 sequence: CASRGIGSPYEQYF. CDR3 nucleotides: TGTGCCAGCAGAGGGATCGGGAGCCCCTACGAGCAGTACTTC.

This chain's CDR3 is CSVVRGYTEAFF. In DNA, the CDR3 is TGCAGCGTTGTTAGGGGTTACACTGAAGCTTTCTTT. The rearrangement links TRBV29-1 to TRBJ1-1; D is perhaps TRBD1 (5 bases). The CDR3 contains 12 residues. V gave up 4 bases and J gave up 3 bases, with 9 bases separating them. Germline V gene lookup returns CDR1 SQVTM and CDR2 ANQGSEA.

This clone was picked up a small number of times. The chain has TRBV4-1 and TRBJ2-1; tentatively, D is TRBD2 (5 bases). Trimming took 1 base from V and 4 from J, leaving 17 bases between them. Germline loops: CDR1 MGHRA, CDR2 YSYEKL. CDR3 length equals 17 residues. The CDR3 bases are TGCGCCAGCAGCCAAGGCCGAGCAACTAGGGTTTACAATGAGCAGTTCTTC. It yields the protein CASSQGRATRVYNEQFF.

The V and J genes are TRBV7-2 and TRBJ2-7; tentatively, D is TRBD2 (6 bases). Trimming cost V 2 bases and J 1 base, with 12 bases left between them. Germline V CDR1 and CDR2: SGHTA, FQGNSA. CDR3 length: 15 residues. CDR3 amino acids: CASSLLGGASYEQYF. CDR3 bases: TGTGCCAGCAGCTTATTGGGCGGGGCTTCCTACGAGCAGTACTTC.

The gene calls are TRBV5-1 and TRBJ2-1, with TRBD2 matching 8 bases. The CDR3 is made up of 16 amino acids. The V gene's germline CDR1 is SGHRS and CDR2 YFSETQ. V was clipped by 2 bases and J by 0 bases; unmatched bases: 4. CDR3 coding DNA: TGCGCCAGCAGCTTACCAAGCGGGAGCTCCTACAATGAGCAGTTCTTC. This gives the protein CASSLPSGSSYNEQFF. The full variable domain, with the rest looked up from reference TRBV5-1 and TRBJ2-1, is KAGVTQTPRYLIKTRGQQVTLSCSPISGHRSVSWYQQTPGQGLQFLFEYFSETQRNKGNFPGRFSGRQFSNSRSEMNVSTLELGDSALYLCASSLPSGSSYNEQFFGPGTRLTVL.

This chain connects TRBV10-3 to TRBJ2-3, with 7 bases fitting TRBD2. This CDR3 has 18 residues. Trimming removed 7 bases from V and 1 base from J; junction bases left unmatched: 17. CDR1 is ENHRY and CDR2 is SYGVKD in the germline V gene. CDR3 bases: TGTGCCATCAAAGTCGAGGGGCGAGCGGGACTCGGCACAGATACGCAGTATTTT. Encoded protein: CAIKVEGRAGLGTDTQYF.

This clone was seen a handful of times. The V gene is TRBV4-2, the J gene TRBJ2-7; 11 bases are shared with TRBD1. The CDR3 has 17 amino acids. J lost 6 bases, V lost 4 bases, and 14 bases had no gene match. Germline V gene data show CDR1 as LGHNA and CDR2 as YNFKEQ. CDR3: CASSLTLGGTGGVEQYF. The CDR3 nucleotides read TGTGCCAGCAGCCTGACCCTAGGCGGGACAGGGGGTGTCGAGCAGTACTTC.

Only a few counts were recorded for this clone. The rearrangement links TRBV6-5 to TRBJ1-5; no clear D gene. From germline, CDR1 is MNHEY and CDR2 SVGAGI. V gave up 0 bases and J gave up 3 bases, with 9 bases separating them. The CDR3 covers 15 residues. The CDR3 spells CASSYSMIHNQPQHF. CDR3 DNA: TGTGCCAGCAGTTACTCGATGATACACAATCAGCCCCAGCATTTT.

A few counts support this clone. V is TRBV28 and J is TRBJ2-7, with a weak D call TRBD1 (6 bases). Germline loops: CDR1 MDHEN, CDR2 SYDVKM. The CDR3 runs 15 residues. V lost 5 bases, J lost 0 bases, and 14 bases lay in between. CDR3 protein: CASSRQVLSSYEQYF. CDR3 bases: TGTGCCAGCAGTCGACAGGTTCTAAGCTCCTACGAGCAGTACTTC.